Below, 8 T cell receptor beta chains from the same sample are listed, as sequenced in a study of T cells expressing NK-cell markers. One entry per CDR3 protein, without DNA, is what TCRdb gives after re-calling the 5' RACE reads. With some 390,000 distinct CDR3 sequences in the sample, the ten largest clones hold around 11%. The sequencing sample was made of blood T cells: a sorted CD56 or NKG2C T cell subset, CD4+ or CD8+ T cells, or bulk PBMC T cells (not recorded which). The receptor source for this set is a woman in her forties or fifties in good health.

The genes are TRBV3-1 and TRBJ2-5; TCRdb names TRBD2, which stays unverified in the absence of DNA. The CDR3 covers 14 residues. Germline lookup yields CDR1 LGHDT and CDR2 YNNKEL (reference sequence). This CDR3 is CASSQANGGETQYF.

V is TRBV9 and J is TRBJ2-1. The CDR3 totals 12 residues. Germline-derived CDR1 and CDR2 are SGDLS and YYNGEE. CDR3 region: CASNGGIGEQFF. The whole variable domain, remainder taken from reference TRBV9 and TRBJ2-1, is DSGVTQTPKHLITATGQRVTLRCSPRSGDLSVYWYQQSLDQGLQFLIQYYNGEERAKGNILERFSAQQFPDLHSELNLSSLELGDSALYFCASNGGIGEQFFGPGTRLTVL.

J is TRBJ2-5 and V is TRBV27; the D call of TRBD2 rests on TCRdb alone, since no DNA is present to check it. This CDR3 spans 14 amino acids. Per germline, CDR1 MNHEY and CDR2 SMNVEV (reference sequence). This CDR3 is CASKRYLSQETQYF.

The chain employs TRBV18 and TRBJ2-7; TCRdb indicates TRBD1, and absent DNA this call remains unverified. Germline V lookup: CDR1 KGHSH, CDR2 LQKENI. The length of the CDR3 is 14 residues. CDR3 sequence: CASSPTGASYEQYF.

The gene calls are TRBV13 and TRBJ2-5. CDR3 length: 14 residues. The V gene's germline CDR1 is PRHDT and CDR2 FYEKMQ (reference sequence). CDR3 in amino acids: CASSLTLGLETQYF.

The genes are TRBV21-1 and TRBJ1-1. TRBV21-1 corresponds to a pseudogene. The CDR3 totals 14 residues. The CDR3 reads CASSKTPGETEAFF.

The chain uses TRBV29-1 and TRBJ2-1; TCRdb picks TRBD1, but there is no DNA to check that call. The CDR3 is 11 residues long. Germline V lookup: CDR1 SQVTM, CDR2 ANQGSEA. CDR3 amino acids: CSVQGARTQFF.

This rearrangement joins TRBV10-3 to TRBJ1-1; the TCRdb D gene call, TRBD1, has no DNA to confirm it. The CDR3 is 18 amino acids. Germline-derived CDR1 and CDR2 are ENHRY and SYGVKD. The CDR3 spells CAIRDGGRAGDRDTEAFF.